This TCR beta chain was identified in a study of T cell responses to AZD1222 COVID-19 vaccine. Study results and caveats: Repertoires were collected only later (after the peak T cell response had occurred). Among vaccine-associated CD4 TCRs, coverage spanned spike, with dominance at 160-218 and 743-854. Reports say nearly half of spike-specific TCRs go after unmutated variant regions. White British people made up most donors, females outnumbered males, and clonal diversity was possibly underestimated.

Clones were read by immunoSEQ multiplex PCR, and TCRdb kept only the in-frame ones, dropping some. The sample holds some 180,000 clones; roughly nine tenths are singletons and the top ten take approximately 1.7%. The CDR3 consists of 13 residues. Germline V lookup: CDR1 SSHAT, CDR2 FNYEAQ (reference sequence). Notes on this clone: Antigen unknown.

The chain recombines TRBV7-7 with TRBJ2-3; 11 bases are a match to TRBD1. The TCR originated in an adult who received the AZD1222 COVID-19 vaccine. Sequences were derived from peripheral blood, sampled 28 days after the second AZD1222 dose. CDR3 DNA: TGTGCTAGCCGGGGACAGGGGGCAGATACGCAGTATTTT. Encoded protein: CASRGQGADTQYF.